This record looks at one T cell receptor (beta chain) sequence and its context. Its antigen is unidentified. V dropped 0 bases and J dropped 9; count of bases not matched to a gene: 9. CDR1 is SGHRS, CDR2 YFSETQ, per germline. The CDR3 covers 15 residues. Both TRBC1 and TRBC2 were covered by a beta constant-region primer of two equimolar oligonucleotides. TCRdb independently ran MiXCR on the UMI-ligation and nested PCR reads; one entry per CDR3 protein. The sample includes about 85,000 distinct CDR3 sequences, around 13% of them seen just once. CD8 T cells were positively selected from what remained after CD4 positive selection. The data are from a study of naive and memory T cell subsets. Findings of the study overall: From naive to CM, EM and EMRA, diversity decreased and Gini increased.

Sequencing input: central memory CD4+ T cells from blood. The receptor's source is a human donor in good health. The rearrangement joins TRBV5-1 to TRBJ2-1, with 7 bases matching TRBD2. Here the CDR3 reads CASSLAGGWRSEQFF. CDR3 nucleotides: TGCGCCAGCAGCTTGGCCGGGGGGTGGAGAAGTGAGCAGTTCTTC.